A selection of T cell receptor beta chains follows, all from one sample in a study of blood T cells in healthy people across ages. MiXCR was run by TCRdb on the 5' RACE reads, yielding one entry per CDR3 protein. The sample carries 800,000 or so distinct CDR3 sequences, approximately 25% recorded once. This sample also belongs to another study, concerning T cells of mothers and their children.

The sequenced material came from blood. The receptors originated from a boy between 10 and 17 years old in good health. Both conserved end residues are trimmed from each CDR3.

J gene: TRBJ1-2; V gene: TRBV6-5; CDR3 protein: ASSFRDSVYYGYT
J gene: TRBJ2-3; V gene: TRBV7-9; CDR3 protein: ASRCGAGGDTQY
J gene: .; V gene: TRBV15; CDR3 protein: ATSRAGMPYEQY
J gene: TRBJ2-5; V gene: TRBV7-2; CDR3 protein: ASSSRNRRETQY
J gene: TRBJ2-7; V gene: TRBV7-9; CDR3 protein: ASSFSGGGSEQY
J gene: TRBJ2-7; V gene: TRBV9; CDR3 protein: ASSVGDRGFYEQY
J gene: TRBJ2-7; V gene: TRBV28; CDR3 protein: ASSASVALTYEQY
J gene: TRBJ2-3; V gene: TRBV29-1; CDR3 protein: SAANRGSSSDTQY
J gene: TRBJ2-4; V gene: TRBV20-1; CDR3 protein: SASERGSVQNIQY
J gene: TRBJ2-7; V gene: TRBV20-1; CDR3 protein: STDPGTFSYEQY
J gene: TRBJ1-2; V gene: TRBV4-2; CDR3 protein: ASSQGVMAYT
J gene: TRBJ1-1; V gene: TRBV4-1; CDR3 protein: ASSQEGRAGEAF
J gene: TRBJ1-4; V gene: TRBV14; CDR3 protein: ASSLGTYERLF
J gene: TRBJ2-5; V gene: TRBV11-2; CDR3 protein: ASSSGAFRQETQY
J gene: TRBJ2-4; V gene: TRBV28; CDR3 protein: ASSFAGLGENIQY
J gene: TRBJ1-1; V gene: TRBV28; CDR3 protein: ASSPRGRGAF
J gene: TRBJ2-7; V gene: TRBV2; CDR3 protein: ASITGATEQY
J gene: TRBJ2-6; V gene: TRBV6-1; CDR3 protein: TSSESESSGANVLT
J gene: TRBJ1-1; V gene: TRBV7-2; CDR3 protein: ASSLGQGTGTF
J gene: TRBJ1-5; V gene: TRBV15; CDR3 protein: ATSKRRGRGSNQPQH
J gene: TRBJ2-7; V gene: TRBV27; CDR3 protein: ASGGGGSYEQY
J gene: TRBJ1-5; V gene: TRBV12-3/TRBV12-4; CDR3 protein: ASSRTSNQPQH
J gene: TRBJ2-2; V gene: TRBV6-5; CDR3 protein: ASSYGTGFGELF
J gene: .; V gene: TRBV7-2; CDR3 protein: ASSVRDRGVNEQF
J gene: TRBJ2-7; V gene: TRBV14; CDR3 protein: ASSQPNRDKQY
J gene: TRBJ2-5; V gene: TRBV28; CDR3 protein: ASSQIWATGGEETQY
J gene: TRBJ2-3; V gene: TRBV4-3; CDR3 protein: ASSQELAPFTDTQY
J gene: .; V gene: TRBV5-6; CDR3 protein: ASSSLGSYNEQF
J gene: TRBJ1-5; V gene: TRBV7-6; CDR3 protein: ASSLAPGSNQPQH
J gene: TRBJ2-7; V gene: TRBV7-3; CDR3 protein: ASSLGAGVSREQY
J gene: TRBJ1-5; V gene: TRBV6-5; CDR3 protein: ASKSNRASRNQPQH
J gene: TRBJ1-3; V gene: TRBV20-1; CDR3 protein: SASDRVGNTIY
J gene: TRBJ2-1; V gene: TRBV2; CDR3 protein: ASNPPGRSYNEQF
J gene: TRBJ2-7; V gene: TRBV27; CDR3 protein: ASSLYRNSYEQY
J gene: TRBJ2-1; V gene: TRBV11-1; CDR3 protein: ASNLGDREQF
J gene: TRBJ1-1; V gene: TRBV29-1; CDR3 protein: SFWGHRGTEAF
J gene: TRBJ2-4; V gene: TRBV7-7; CDR3 protein: ASSFLVGQGDIQY
J gene: .; V gene: TRBV5-1; CDR3 protein: ASSQAAPSGGYNEQF
J gene: .; V gene: TRBV29-1; CDR3 protein: SVGNRGRQDNEQF
J gene: .; V gene: TRBV19; CDR3 protein: ASSIVPSGNYHEQY
J gene: TRBJ2-3; V gene: TRBV5-1; CDR3 protein: ASSNKLMGALGADTQY
J gene: TRBJ2-6; V gene: TRBV9; CDR3 protein: ASSESQAGANVLT
J gene: TRBJ1-1; V gene: TRBV12-3/TRBV12-4; CDR3 protein: ASSFETTGTEAF
J gene: TRBJ2-1; V gene: TRBV7-9; CDR3 protein: ASSPKGTSLYNEQF
J gene: TRBJ1-6; V gene: TRBV18; CDR3 protein: ASSPNSRESPLH
J gene: TRBJ2-5; V gene: TRBV27; CDR3 protein: ASSLSGEQETQY
J gene: TRBJ2-1; V gene: TRBV7-2; CDR3 protein: ASRSQGGFYNEQF
J gene: TRBJ1-1; V gene: TRBV28; CDR3 protein: ASSFRQKGTEAF
J gene: TRBJ2-7; V gene: TRBV3-1; CDR3 protein: ASSKGTPHSYEQY
J gene: TRBJ1-6; V gene: TRBV12-3/TRBV12-4; CDR3 protein: ASRPQGGQGNSPLH